This TCR beta chain was profiled in a study of cytomegalovirus exposure and HLA in healthy donors. Study summary: A prior analysis found roughly 110 million unique TCR beta sequences from approximately 200 million T cells. Overall study results and limits: There were reportedly fewer N-insertions in an Asian-associated ancestry cluster than the approximately 700-donor mean, in a later analysis. Likely technical artifact: a cluster of highly shared sequence variants.

This PCR relied on a set of 60 Vbeta primers and 13 Jbeta primers. The repertoire was sequenced with immunoSEQ multiplex PCR; TCRdb's copy has only in-frame clones and lacks some. The sample yields under 200,000 clones, roughly 79% seen once. A remark on this clone: The antigen is not known.

V was pared by 3 bases and J by 5 bases, with 11 bases between. Germline-derived CDR1 and CDR2 are SQVTM and ANQGSEA. There are 12 residues in the CDR3. The sequence came from a woman aged 30 to 39 in good health and CMV-seropositive. The sequenced sample was PBMCs. This chain uses TRBV29-1 with TRBJ2-7; a weak D match, TRBD2 (6 bases). CDR3 protein: CSVEGGSDEQYF. Written as DNA, the CDR3 is TGCAGCGTTGAGGGGGGTAGCGACGAGCAGTACTTC.